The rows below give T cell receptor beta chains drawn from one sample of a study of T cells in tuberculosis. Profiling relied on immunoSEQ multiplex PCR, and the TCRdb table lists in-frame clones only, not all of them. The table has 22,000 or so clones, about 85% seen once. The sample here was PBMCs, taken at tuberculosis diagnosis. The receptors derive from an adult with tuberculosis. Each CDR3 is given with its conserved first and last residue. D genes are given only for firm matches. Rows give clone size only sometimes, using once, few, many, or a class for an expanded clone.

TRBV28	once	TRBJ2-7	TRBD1	TGTGCCAGCAGTCCTCCCCCGGGGACAGGGCTGGTCTACGAGCAGTACTTC	CASSPPPGTGLVYEQYF
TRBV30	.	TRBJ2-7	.	TGTGCCTGGCAGGGGTTAATCGAGCAGTACTTC	CAWQGLIEQYF
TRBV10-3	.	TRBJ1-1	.	TGTGCCATCAGTGACAGGGGAGAGAACACTGAAGCTTTCTTT	CAISDRGENTEAFF
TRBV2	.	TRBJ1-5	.	TGTGCCAGCAGTCCTTCGAGGGGGACTCAGCCCCAGCATTTT	CASSPSRGTQPQHF
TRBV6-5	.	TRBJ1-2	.	TGTGCCAGCGGGCCCTCGGGGGTAAGGTCGGGCTACACCTTC	CASGPSGVRSGYTF
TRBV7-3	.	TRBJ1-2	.	TGTGCCAGCAGCTTGCAGGATAACTATGGCTACACCTTC	CASSLQDNYGYTF
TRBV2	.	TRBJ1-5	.	TGTGCCAGCAGTGCAGGGTGGCAGCCCCAGCATTTT	CASSAGWQPQHF
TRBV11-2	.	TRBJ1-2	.	TGTGCCAGCACCTTTGGGCCTGACATTCCTAACTATGGCTACACCTTC	CASTFGPDIPNYGYTF
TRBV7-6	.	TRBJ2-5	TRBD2	TGTGCCAGCAGACGACTAGCGGGGGTCCAAGAGACCCAGTACTTC	CASRRLAGVQETQYF
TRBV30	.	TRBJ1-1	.	TGTGCCTGGACCCCCCCCTGGAACACTGAAGCTTTCTTT	CAWTPPWNTEAFF
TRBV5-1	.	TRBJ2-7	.	TGCGCCAGCAGCAACCTGGGACACTGGGTTGACGAGCAGTACTTC	CASSNLGHWVDEQYF
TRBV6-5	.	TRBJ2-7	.	TGTGCCAGCAGTTATCAGGACTTCTCCTACGAGCAGTACTTC	CASSYQDFSYEQYF
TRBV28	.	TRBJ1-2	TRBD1	TGTGCCATCTCTTTAGGGACAGGGGCAAGAGGCTATGGCTACACCTTC	CAISLGTGARGYGYTF
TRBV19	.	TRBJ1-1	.	TGTGCCACCTCCCGGGGGACGAACACTGAAGCTTTCTTT	CATSRGTNTEAFF
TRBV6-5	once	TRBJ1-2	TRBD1	TGTGCCAGCAGAAGCAAGTGGACAGGGGGCTATGGCTACACCTTC	CASRSKWTGGYGYTF
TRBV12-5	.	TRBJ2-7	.	TGTGCTAGTGGTTTGGGACGGGCCTACGAGCAGTACTTC	CASGLGRAYEQYF
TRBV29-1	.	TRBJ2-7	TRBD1	TGCAGCGTTGAAAAAGGACAGGGGCGCTACGAGCAGTACTTC	CSVEKGQGRYEQYF
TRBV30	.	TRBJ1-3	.	TGTGCCTGGAGTGAGGGACTCTTGGGGGTGGGCTCTGGAAACACCATATATTTT	CAWSEGLLGVGSGNTIYF
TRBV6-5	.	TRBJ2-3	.	TGTGCCAGCAGTTCGGACGGGATGAGCACAGATACGCAGTATTTT	CASSSDGMSTDTQYF
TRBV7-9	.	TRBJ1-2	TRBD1	TGTGCCAGCAGCCCCCCGGGACAGGTCACTGGCTACACCTTC	CASSPPGQVTGYTF
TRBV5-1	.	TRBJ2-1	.	TGCGCCAGCAGTAACCGGGACACGCAGTTCTTC	CASSNRDTQFF
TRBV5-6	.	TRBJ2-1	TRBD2	TGTGCCAGCAGGAGAACCAGCGGGAATACTGAGGAGCAGTTCTTC	CASRRTSGNTEEQFF
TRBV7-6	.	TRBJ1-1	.	TGTGCCAGCAGCTTAGGGGTCCTTGGGGGGGTGAACACTGAAGCTTTCTTT	CASSLGVLGGVNTEAFF
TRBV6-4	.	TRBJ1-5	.	TGTGCCAGCAGCAGGGGAGAGAATCAGCCCCAGCATTTT	CASSRGENQPQHF
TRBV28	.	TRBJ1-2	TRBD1	TGTGCCAGCAGTATCTCAGGGGGCGGTGGCTACACCTTC	CASSISGGGGYTF
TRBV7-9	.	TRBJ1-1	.	TGTGCCAGCAGCCCGATGGGCCAGGACACTGAAGCTTTCTTT	CASSPMGQDTEAFF
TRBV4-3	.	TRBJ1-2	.	TGCGCCAGCAGCCAAGACCTGAGAAGCCACTATGGCTACACCTTC	CASSQDLRSHYGYTF
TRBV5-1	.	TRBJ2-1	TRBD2	TGCGCCAGCAGCTTGCAACTAGCGGGTACCAATGAGCAGTTCTTC	CASSLQLAGTNEQFF
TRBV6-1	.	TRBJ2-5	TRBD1	TGTGCCAGCAGTGTAGCAACAGGGGGGTACCAAGAGACCCAGTACTTC	CASSVATGGYQETQYF
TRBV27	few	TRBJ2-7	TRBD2	TGTGCCAGCAGTTTGGCCCCCGGGGGGTGGGCCGGGCAGTACTTC	CASSLAPGGWAGQYF
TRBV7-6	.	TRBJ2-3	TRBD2	TGTGCCAGCAGCTTGGGGACTAGCGGGAGCACAGATACGCAGTATTTT	CASSLGTSGSTDTQYF
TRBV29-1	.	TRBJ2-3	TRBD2	TGCAGCGTTGTCCGACTAGCGGGAGTGACAGATACACAGTATTTT	CSVVRLAGVTDTQYF
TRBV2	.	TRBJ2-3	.	TGTGCCAGCAGTCTGACAGATACGCAGTATTTT	CASSLTDTQYF
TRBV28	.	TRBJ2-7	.	TGTGCCAGCAGTTTCGGGACGGGAGCCTACGAGCAGTACTTC	CASSFGTGAYEQYF
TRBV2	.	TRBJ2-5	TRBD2	TGTGCCAGCGATGCGGGAGGACTAGCGGGAGAAGAGACCCAGTACTTC	CASDAGGLAGEETQYF
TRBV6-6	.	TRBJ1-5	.	TGTGCCAGCAGCGGACAGAACAATCAGCCCCAGCATTTT	CASSGQNNQPQHF
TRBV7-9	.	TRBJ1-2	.	TGTGCCAGCAGCTTTCCCAGCTCCGGGGGCTATGGCTACACCTTC	CASSFPSSGGYGYTF
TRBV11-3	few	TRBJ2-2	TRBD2	TGTGCCAGCAGCTTCGGGGGGGCGGGCACCGGGGAGCTGTTTTTT	CASSFGGAGTGELFF
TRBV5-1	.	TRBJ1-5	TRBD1	TGCGCCAGCAGCCCAGGGACAGGGCCCAGCAATCAGCCCCAGCATTTT	CASSPGTGPSNQPQHF
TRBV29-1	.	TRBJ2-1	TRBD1	TGCAGCGTCCGGGACAGGGGAGACAATGAGCAGTTCTTC	CSVRDRGDNEQFF
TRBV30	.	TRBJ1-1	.	TGTGCCTGGAGTATGAACAGGGCCAACACTGAAGCTTTCTTT	CAWSMNRANTEAFF
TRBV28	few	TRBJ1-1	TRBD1	TGTGCCAGCAGTTTGGGACAGGGGTTTCGCACTGAAGCTTTCTTT	CASSLGQGFRTEAFF
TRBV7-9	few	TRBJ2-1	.	TGTGCCAGCAGCCCTCCGGGGGCCTACAATGAGCAGTTCTTC	CASSPPGAYNEQFF
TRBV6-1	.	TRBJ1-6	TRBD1	TGTGCCAGCAGTGTACCGGGACAGGGGAGAATTAATTCACCCCTCCACTTT	CASSVPGQGRINSPLHF
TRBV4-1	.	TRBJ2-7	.	TGCGCCAGCAGCCAAGGGGCCCGGGACGGACTATACTACGAGCAGTACTTC	CASSQGARDGLYYEQYF
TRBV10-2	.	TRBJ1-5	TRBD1	TGCGCCAGCAGGACAGGGGTTCAGCCCCAGCATTTT	CASRTGVQPQHF
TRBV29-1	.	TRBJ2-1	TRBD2	TGCAGCGTTGAAGGGGATAGCGGGAGAAAGTTCTTC	CSVEGDSGRKFF
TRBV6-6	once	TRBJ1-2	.	TGTGCCAGCAGTTATGGTGAGGGAGGCTACACCTTC	CASSYGEGGYTF
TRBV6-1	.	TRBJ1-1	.	TGTGCCAGCAGTTTGGGGGCGGTGAACACTGAAGCTTTCTTT	CASSLGAVNTEAFF
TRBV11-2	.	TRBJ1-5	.	TGTGCCAGCAGCTTAGATGGAACAGGGCCACATCAGCCCCAGCATTTT	CASSLDGTGPHQPQHF
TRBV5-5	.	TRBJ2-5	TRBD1	TGTGCCAGCAAAGATAGGGACAGGGGAGAGACCCAGTACTTC	CASKDRDRGETQYF
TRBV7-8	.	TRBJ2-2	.	TGTGCCAGCAGCTTAGGTGCGACTACATCCACCGGGGAGCTGTTTTTT	CASSLGATTSTGELFF
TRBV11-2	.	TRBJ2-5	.	TGTGCCAGCAGCTTAGACAGGGCCCAAGAGACCCAGTACTTC	CASSLDRAQETQYF
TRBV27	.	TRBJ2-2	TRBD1	TGTGCCAGCAGTTTATCCGGGACAGGGGGACCCGGGGAGCTGTTTTTT	CASSLSGTGGPGELFF
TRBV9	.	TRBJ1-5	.	TGTGCCAGCAGCGCGGACAGATTCAATCAGCCCCAGCATTTT	CASSADRFNQPQHF